Listed here is a single T cell receptor (beta chain). Its specificity is not known. The data originate from a study of cytomegalovirus exposure and HLA in healthy donors. Study-level results: Immune exposure was documented only through CMV serostatus.

The primer mix had 60 Vbeta and 13 Jbeta primers. Sequencing was performed with immunoSEQ multiplex PCR; in TCRdb, only in-frame clones are kept and a portion is missing. This sample's table has 55,000 to 75,000 clones. CDR1 and CDR2 from the germline V gene are LNHDA and SQIVND (reference sequence). The CDR3 spans 14 residues. Trimming at V came to 8 bases and at J to 4 bases, leaving 7 bases not matched to a gene. The sequence was obtained from a male donor in good health and CMV-seronegative. V gene TRBV19 combines with J gene TRBJ2-1; 8 bases match TRBD2. Input material: PBMCs. For the CDR3, the DNA is TGTGCCAGTTCGGGGGTAGCGGGGTACAATGAGCAGTTCTTC. Amino acid sequence: CASSGVAGYNEQFF.